This T cell receptor beta chain is from a study of shared clonotypes between healthy human individuals. Whole-study context: Each donor had three CD4 naive, three CD4 memory, two CD8 naive and one CD8 memory plate.

Findings and caveats of the study: Owing to a small donor count, the genetic and exposure-history diversity represented was limited.

This clone was seen a single time. Its antigen is not identified. This table comes from immunoSEQ multiplex PCR, and its TCRdb copy is limited to in-frame clones, with some not included. The sample has about 180,000 clones, approximately 92% seen once. The CDR3 runs 13 residues. CDR1 is SQVTM, CDR2 ANQGSEA, per germline. The germline V and J ends were trimmed by 4 bases and 2 bases, with 9 bases remaining between them. The sample comprised naive CD4+ T cells sorted from blood. The sample's subset: CD45RA+ positively selected. The TCR was taken from a woman in her thirties in good health. The chain is built from TRBV29-1 and TRBJ1-5; D might be TRBD1 (5 bases). CDR3 loop: CSVAGTGNQPQHF. The CDR3 DNA is TGCAGCGTTGCTGGGACTGGCAATCAGCCCCAGCATTTT.